Each of the 19 T cell receptor beta chains below was sequenced from the same sample in a study of blood T cell repertoires in COVID-19. Only in-frame clones appear in the TCRdb table, and some are missing; sequencing was by immunoSEQ multiplex PCR. The top ten hold 4% of the sample, which has 200,000 to 300,000 clones, about 87% seen once. The sample consisted of peripheral blood. Receptor source: a man aged 55 to 70 who had recovered from COVID-19.

This clone was observed a single time. Other DNA sequences in this sample translate to the same CDR3. The J gene is TRBJ1-2, the V gene TRBV7-8; a weak D match, TRBD1 (5 bases). The CDR3 has 13 amino acids. Per germline, CDR1 SGHVS and CDR2 FQNEAQ. The germline V and J ends were trimmed by 2 bases and 4 bases, with 8 bases remaining between them. CDR3 sequence: CASSLQGGYGYTF. In DNA, the CDR3 is TGTGCCAGCAGCTTACAGGGTGGCTATGGCTACACCTTC.

The chain joins TRBV4-1 to TRBJ2-7, with D uncertain. Germline-derived CDR1 and CDR2 are MGHRA and YSYEKL. Trimming stripped 2 bases from V and 3 bases from J, with 17 bases between. This CDR3 is 16 amino acids long. This CDR3 is CASSQTLERQLYEQYF. CDR3 DNA: TGCGCCAGCAGCCAAACTTTAGAGAGGCAACTCTACGAGCAGTACTTC.

This chain joins TRBV7-2 and TRBJ1-4; possible D gene TRBD1, 6 bases. The CDR3 covers 15 residues. The germline CDR1 and CDR2 sequences are SGHTA and FQGNSA. Trimming pared 5 bases from V and 8 bases from J, leaving 18 bases between. CDR3 coding DNA: TGTGCCAGCAGCCGGGACATTAGGTCAGAAGAAAAACTGTTTTTT. This gives the protein CASSRDIRSEEKLFF.

J is TRBJ1-2 and V is TRBV19, with 7 bases that match TRBD1. The length of the CDR3 is 15 residues. V was clipped by 4 bases and J by 5 bases; unmatched bases: 10. Germline-derived CDR1 and CDR2 are LNHDA and SQIVND (reference sequence). The DNA for the CDR3 is TGTGCCAGTAGTACCTCAGGGGGGCCCCTATATGGCTACACCTTC. Protein sequence: CASSTSGGPLYGYTF. Full variable domain (remainder filled in from reference TRBV19 and TRBJ1-2): DGGITQSPKYLFRKEGQNVTLSCEQNLNHDAMYWYRQDPGQGLRLIYYSQIVNDFQKGDIAEGYSVSREKKESFPLTVTSAQKNPTAFYLCASSTSGGPLYGYTFGSGTRLTVV.

The chain is built from TRBV7-2 and TRBJ2-3, with TRBD1 matching over 8 bases. Trimming took 2 bases from V and 6 from J; bases not matched to a gene: 13. From germline, CDR1 is SGHTA and CDR2 FQGNSA. The CDR3 is 17 residues long. The CDR3 DNA is TGTGCCAGCAGCTTAAGAACCCCCCTGCGACAGGGGGATACGCAGTATTTT. It encodes CASSLRTPLRQGDTQYF.

V gene TRBV6-5 combines with J gene TRBJ1-5; D remains ambiguous. This CDR3 comprises 15 residues. CDR1 is MNHEY, CDR2 SVGAGI, per germline. V gave up 5 bases and J gave up 0 bases, with 11 bases separating them. CDR3 DNA sequence: TGTGCCAGCAGTACGCCAGGAACTAGCAATCAGCCCCAGCATTTT. Protein sequence: CASSTPGTSNQPQHF.

In this sample, this clone turned up a few times. The chain employs TRBV7-3 and TRBJ1-1, with a tentative D call TRBD1 (5 bases). The CDR3 length is 13 residues. CDR1 is SGHTA, CDR2 FQGTGA, per germline. The V and J ends lost 5 bases and 1 base respectively, with 8 bases between them. CDR3 loop: CASSAGQNTEAFF. For the CDR3, the DNA is TGTGCCAGCAGCGCTGGACAGAACACTGAAGCTTTCTTT.

This sequence joins TRBV7-9 and TRBJ2-3; 7 nucleotides line up with TRBD1. The V gene end was trimmed by 1 base and the J gene end by 4 bases; junction bases not matched to a gene: 5. The CDR3 totals 15 residues. Germline CDR1 reads SEHNR; CDR2 reads FQNEAQ (reference sequence). The CDR3 here is CASSLGDRAADTQYF. CDR3 in DNA: TGTGCCAGCAGCTTAGGTGACAGGGCGGCAGATACGCAGTATTTT.

The gene calls are TRBV12-3 or TRBV12-4 and TRBJ1-6, with D hard to call. Trimming cost V 3 bases and J 4 bases, with 4 bases left between them. This CDR3 is 13 amino acids long. For the CDR3, the DNA is TGTGCCAGCAGTTTCCCATATAATTCACCCCTCCACTTT. Its protein is CASSFPYNSPLHF.

The rearrangement joins TRBV15 to TRBJ2-1; 8 nucleotides align to TRBD1. The ends lost 0 bases at V and 6 bases at J; junction bases unmatched: 7. Germline V gene lookup returns CDR1 LNHNV and CDR2 YYDKDF (reference sequence). This CDR3 contains 16 residues. The CDR3 DNA reads as TGTGCCACCAGCAGAGAGGACAGGGTCCCAAGCAATGAGCAGTTCTTC. It encodes CATSREDRVPSNEQFF. The full variable domain, with the rest looked up from reference TRBV15 and TRBJ2-1, is DAMVIQNPRYQVTQFGKPVTLSCSQTLNHNVMYWYQQKSSQAPKLLFHYYDKDFNNEADTPDNFQSRRPNTSFCFLDIRSPGLGDTAMYLCATSREDRVPSNEQFFGPGTRLTVL.

This chain connects TRBV29-1 to TRBJ2-2; 9 nucleotides align to TRBD1. Trimming removed 6 bases from V and 4 bases from J; junction bases left unmatched: 12. This CDR3 spans 16 amino acids. The germline V gene encodes CDR1 SQVTM and CDR2 ANQGSEA. CDR3 sequence (DNA): TGCAGCGTGGAGGAGGCGGGGACAGGGAGCACCGGGGAGCTGTTTTTT. Translation gives CSVEEAGTGSTGELFF.

This chain joins TRBV2 and TRBJ2-5; a possible D gene is TRBD1 (6 bases). Germline CDR1 is SNHLY and CDR2 is FYNNEI. The V end lost 3 bases, the J end lost 5 bases, and 16 bases lay between the germline ends. The CDR3 has 15 residues. The CDR3 protein is CASSDVGTPGETQYF. The CDR3, as DNA: TGTGCCAGCAGTGACGTTGGGACACCAGGGGAGACCCAGTACTTC.

This clone was counted a few times. The chain uses TRBV7-2 and TRBJ2-5; 9 bases are a match to TRBD1. The CDR3 is made up of 14 amino acids. Losses at the gene ends were 1 base for V and 6 bases for J; bases not matched to a gene: 3. Germline lookup yields CDR1 SGHTA and CDR2 FQGNSA. The CDR3: CASSLGGQGKTQYF. The CDR3 nucleotides read TGTGCCAGCAGCTTAGGGGGACAGGGAAAGACCCAGTACTTC.

The chain couples TRBV9 to TRBJ1-1; D gene ambiguous. With 5 bases removed from V and 1 base from J, the gap between germline ends came to 15 bases. The CDR3 loop spans 15 amino acids. Per germline, CDR1 SGDLS and CDR2 YYNGEE. CDR3 amino acids: CASSSSRGGNTEAFF. The CDR3, as DNA: TGTGCCAGCAGTTCGTCGCGGGGAGGGAACACTGAAGCTTTCTTT.

The CDR3 DNA follows: TGTGCCAGCAAACCGGGACAGGGGATTTTGGACTATGGCTACACCTTC. This gives the protein CASKPGQGILDYGYTF. V and J are TRBV5-5 and TRBJ1-2, with 10 bases that match TRBD1. CDR1 SGHKS and CDR2 YYEKEE come from the germline V gene (reference sequence). The CDR3 spans 16 residues. V lost 6 bases and J lost 3; bases outside the gene matches: 11.

This chain joins TRBV2 and TRBJ1-1; D not certain. CDR3 size: 16 residues. Germline V CDR1 and CDR2: SNHLY, FYNNEI. Trimming took off 6 bases at V and 1 base at J, with 18 bases between the two ends. CDR3 nucleotide sequence: TGTGCCAGCAGGGGCCTTGACGCCGCCCGGAACACTGAAGCTTTCTTT. Translation: CASRGLDAARNTEAFF.

The CDR3 region has the DNA TGTGCCAGCAGTGCTAAACTAGCGGGGGTCACAGATACGCAGTATTTT. It is translated as CASSAKLAGVTDTQYF. The chain links TRBV6-2 or TRBV6-3 to TRBJ2-3; 11 nucleotides match TRBD2. Germline CDR1 reads MNHEY; CDR2 reads SVGEGT. V lost 5 bases, J lost 2 bases, and 6 bases stayed unmatched. The CDR3 is 16 residues long.

The chain links TRBV19 to TRBJ2-7; the match to TRBD1 covers 11 bases. CDR1 LNHDA and CDR2 SQIVND come from the germline V gene (reference sequence). The junction had 1 base not matched to a gene; V was cut back by 8 bases and J by 1 base. This CDR3 contains 13 residues. The CDR3 DNA reads TGTGCCAGTGGACAGGGGGCGTCCTACGAGCAGTACTTC. It is translated as CASGQGASYEQYF.

The chain has TRBV19 and TRBJ1-5; 8 bases line up with TRBD1. CDR3 length: 17 residues. Trimming cost V 5 bases and J 1 base; bases outside gene matches: 10. Germline V gene lookup returns CDR1 LNHDA and CDR2 SQIVND (reference sequence). The CDR3, as DNA: TGTGCCAGTAGTTTCCTCCCAGGGGGCTCAAGCAATCAGCCCCAGCATTTT. Protein product: CASSFLPGGSSNQPQHF. The full variable domain, rest sourced from reference TRBV19 and TRBJ1-5, is DGGITQSPKYLFRKEGQNVTLSCEQNLNHDAMYWYRQDPGQGLRLIYYSQIVNDFQKGDIAEGYSVSREKKESFPLTVTSAQKNPTAFYLCASSFLPGGSSNQPQHFGDGTRLSIL.